The present T cell receptor beta chain was sequenced within a study of T cell responses to AZD1222 COVID-19 vaccine. A few counts support this clone. Antigen: not known. Clones were sequenced by immunoSEQ multiplex PCR, and TCRdb holds only the in-frame ones, with some missing. The table includes some 120,000 clones, 85% to 95% detected once. Overall study findings and caveats: The repertoires were collected only after the peak T cell response. Clonal diversity was possibly underestimated, and white British individuals and females predominated among donors. Elevations in Spike-specific TCR breadth and depth followed administration of two AZD1222 doses.

The sequence was collected from an adult in good health. The sample consisted of peripheral blood, taken on day 0 of AZD1222 vaccination.

The CDR3 region has the DNA TGCGCCAGCAGCGAAAGACAGGGCGACGGCTACACCTTC. Translated, it gives CASSERQGDGYTF. The chain uses TRBV5-1 and TRBJ1-2, with 7 bases that match TRBD1. The CDR3 has 13 amino acids. The trim removed 4 bases at V and 8 bases at J, leaving 8 bases unmatched. Germline CDR1 is SGHRS and CDR2 is YFSETQ.